This TCR beta chain came from a study of T-cell reconstitution after alpha-beta-depleted transplantation in children. Overall study findings and caveats: Some patients showed high day-60 TCRbeta diversity, which derived from surviving recipient T cells and thymic progenitors. Diversity and T-cell counts at one year after transplant derived mostly from new T cells. Reportedly, roughly two months post-transplant, alpha-beta T cells arose from several hundred expanded graft clones.

Looked up from germline, CDR1 is LGHNA and CDR2 is YSLEER. This CDR3 spans 20 amino acids. V trimming: 3 bases; J trimming: 5 bases; junction bases outside the gene matches: 19. A word on this clonotype: Its antigen is not known.

As it was prepared, the TCRbeta library received unique molecular identifiers. TCRdb redid the calling of the PCR reads with MiXCR, one entry per CDR3 protein. The sample consists of about 900,000 distinct CDR3 sequences, around 30% of them appearing once. The clonotype was recovered from a boy in the first two years of life who had a stem cell transplant for SCID, so the T cells may come from the graft donor. This chain joins TRBV4-3 and TRBJ2-5; the match to TRBD2 covers 12 bases. The source material was PBMCs, mostly from graft donor cells, sampled 360 days after TCRalphabeta/CD19-depleted stem cell transplant. CDR3 DNA sequence: TGCGCCAGCAGCCAGGATGCCCTCAATCCTAGCGGGGGGGCGTGGGAGACCCAGTACTTC. This encodes CASSQDALNPSGGAWETQYF.